The source of this T cell receptor (beta chain) is a study of blood T cell repertoires in COVID-19. Study as a whole: The United States, Italy and Spain were the sources of the acute and convalescent COVID-19 samples. PBMCs, B-cell-depleted T cells, or T cells were the source of the cDNA or gDNA that made up the material.

Original analysis: Estimation of nucleated cell counts relied on the amplification of reference gene primers. Assay used: immunoSEQ multiplex PCR; TCRdb lists only in-frame clones, some missing. The V and J calls and clone size are taken from that table; D and trimming were inferred from the DNA. Here the sample spans 250,000 to 300,000 clones, around nine tenths being singletons. Seattle's enrolled individuals joined amid active infection and were then monitored longitudinally. Trimming cost V 3 bases and J 3 bases, with 3 bases left between them. This CDR3 is built from 11 residues. Looked up from germline, CDR1 is SGHDT and CDR2 is YYEEEE.

Sample: peripheral blood. V is TRBV5-6 and J is TRBJ1-1; unclear D gene. The clonotype comes from a woman aged 25-40 years with COVID-19, enrolled during active disease. The CDR3 DNA reads TGTGCCAGCAGCTCATACACTGAAGCTTTCTTT. Protein product: CASSSYTEAFF.